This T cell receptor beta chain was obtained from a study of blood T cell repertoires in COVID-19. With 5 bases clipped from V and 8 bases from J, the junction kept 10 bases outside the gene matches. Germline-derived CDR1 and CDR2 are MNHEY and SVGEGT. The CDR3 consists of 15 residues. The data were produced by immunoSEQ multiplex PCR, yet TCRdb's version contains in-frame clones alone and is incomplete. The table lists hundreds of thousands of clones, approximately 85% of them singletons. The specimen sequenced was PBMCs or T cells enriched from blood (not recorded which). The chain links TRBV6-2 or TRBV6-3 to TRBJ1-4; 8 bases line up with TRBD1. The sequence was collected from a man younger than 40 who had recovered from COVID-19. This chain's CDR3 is CASSAPGGRDEKLFF. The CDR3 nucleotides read TGTGCCAGCAGTGCCCCAGGGGGCAGGGACGAAAAACTGTTTTTT.